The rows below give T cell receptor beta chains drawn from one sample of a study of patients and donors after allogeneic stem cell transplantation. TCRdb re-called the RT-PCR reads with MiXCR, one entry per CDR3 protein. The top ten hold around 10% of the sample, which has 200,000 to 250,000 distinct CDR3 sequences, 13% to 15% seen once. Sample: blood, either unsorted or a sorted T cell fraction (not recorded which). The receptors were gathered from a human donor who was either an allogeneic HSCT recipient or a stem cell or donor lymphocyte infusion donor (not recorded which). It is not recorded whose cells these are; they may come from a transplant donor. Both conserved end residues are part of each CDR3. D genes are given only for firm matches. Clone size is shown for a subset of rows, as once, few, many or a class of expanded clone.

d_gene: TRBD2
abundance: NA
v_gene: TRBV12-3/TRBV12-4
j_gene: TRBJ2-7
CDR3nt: TGTGCCAGCAGCCCCGACGGGCTAGCGGGCCCCTACGAGCAGTACTTC
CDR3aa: CASSPDGLAGPYEQYF

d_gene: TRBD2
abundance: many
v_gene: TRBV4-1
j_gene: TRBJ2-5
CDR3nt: TGCGCCAGCAGCCGACCGCCGGGACTAGCGGGAGATGAGACCCAGTACTTC
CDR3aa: CASSRPPGLAGDETQYF

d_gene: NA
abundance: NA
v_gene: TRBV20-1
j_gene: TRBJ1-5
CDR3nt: TGCAGTGCTGCCGTGGGGGTGCAGAGCAATCAGCCCCAGCATTTT
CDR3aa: CSAAVGVQSNQPQHF

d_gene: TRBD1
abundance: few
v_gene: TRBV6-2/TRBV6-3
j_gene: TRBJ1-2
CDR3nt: TGTGCCAGCAGTGAGGGGGCGCGGGGCTACACCTTC
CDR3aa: CASSEGARGYTF

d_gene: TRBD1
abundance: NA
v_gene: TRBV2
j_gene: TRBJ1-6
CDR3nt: TGTGCCAGCAGGTTGGGGACAGCGAATAATTCACCCCTCCACTTT
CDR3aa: CASRLGTANNSPLHF

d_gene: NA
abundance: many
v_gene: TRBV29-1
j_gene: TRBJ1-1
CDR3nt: TGCAGCGTTGGACAGAACACTGAAGCTTTCTTT
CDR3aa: CSVGQNTEAFF

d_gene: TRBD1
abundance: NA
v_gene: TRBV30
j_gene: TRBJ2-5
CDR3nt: TGTGCCTGGAGTGTCGTAGGGGGCGAAGAGACCCAGTACTTC
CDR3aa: CAWSVVGGEETQYF

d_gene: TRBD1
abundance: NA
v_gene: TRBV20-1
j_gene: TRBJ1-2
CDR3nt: TGCAGATGCCACAGGGGGCCGACCCTCTATGGCTACACCTTC
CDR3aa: CRCHRGPTLYGYTF

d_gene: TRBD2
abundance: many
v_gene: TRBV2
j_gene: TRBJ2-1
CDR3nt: TGTGCCAGCAGCACGGCAGGACTAGCGAGCTACAATGAGCAGTTCTTC
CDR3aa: CASSTAGLASYNEQFF

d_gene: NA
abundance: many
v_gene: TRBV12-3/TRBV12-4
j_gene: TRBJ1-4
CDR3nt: TGTGCCAGCAGTTTCAAACAGTTAGAGGAAAAACTGTTTTTT
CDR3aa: CASSFKQLEEKLFF

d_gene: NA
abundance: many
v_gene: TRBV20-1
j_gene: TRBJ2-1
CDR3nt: TGCAGTGCCGAAGAGCAATACAATGAGCAGTTCTTC
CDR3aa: CSAEEQYNEQFF

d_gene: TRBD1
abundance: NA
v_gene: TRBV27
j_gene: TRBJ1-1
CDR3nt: TGTGCCAGCAGTACAGACAGGGGAGTGATAAACACTGAAGCTTTCTTT
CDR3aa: CASSTDRGVINTEAFF

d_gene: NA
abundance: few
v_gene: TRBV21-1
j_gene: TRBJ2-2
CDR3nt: NA
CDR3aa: CASSKVGTGSEELFF

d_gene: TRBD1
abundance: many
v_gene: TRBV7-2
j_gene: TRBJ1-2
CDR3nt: TGTGCCAGCAGCTCTAGGACAGGGGGGATCTATGGCTACACCTTC
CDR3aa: CASSSRTGGIYGYTF

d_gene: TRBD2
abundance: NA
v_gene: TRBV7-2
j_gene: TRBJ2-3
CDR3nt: TGTGCCAGCAGCTTAGCAACTAGCGGGGGAGGATTAGATACGCAGTATTTT
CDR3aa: CASSLATSGGGLDTQYF

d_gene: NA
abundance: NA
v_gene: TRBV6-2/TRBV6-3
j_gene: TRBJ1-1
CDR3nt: TGTGCCAGCACACCACTAGGAGGGGCGCTGGCTTTCTTT
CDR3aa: CASTPLGGALAFF

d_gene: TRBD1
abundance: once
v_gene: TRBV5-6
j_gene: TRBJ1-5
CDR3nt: TGTGCCAGCAGCTTACTAAGAGGGACAGGGGGGAATCAGCCCCAGCATTTT
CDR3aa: CASSLLRGTGGNQPQHF

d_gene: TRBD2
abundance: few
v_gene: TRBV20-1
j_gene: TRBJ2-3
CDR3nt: TGCAGTGCGCCTCTAGCGGGAGCCGTCACAGATACGCAGTATTTT
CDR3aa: CSAPLAGAVTDTQYF

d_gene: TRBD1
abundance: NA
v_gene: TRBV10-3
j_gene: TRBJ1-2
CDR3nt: TGTGCCACAGCCGCAGGGGCAGACAGGGATGGCTACACCTTC
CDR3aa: CATAAGADRDGYTF

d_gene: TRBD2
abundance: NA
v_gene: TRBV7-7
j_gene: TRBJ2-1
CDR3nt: TGTGCCAGCAGCCCAGCGGGAGGGCCTGAGCAGTTCTTC
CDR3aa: CASSPAGGPEQFF

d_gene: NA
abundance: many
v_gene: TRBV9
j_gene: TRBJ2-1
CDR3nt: TGTGCCAGCAGCATCCGATGGGGCAATGAGCAGTTCTTC
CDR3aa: CASSIRWGNEQFF

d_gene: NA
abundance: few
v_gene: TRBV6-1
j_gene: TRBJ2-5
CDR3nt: TGTGCCAGCAGTGAAGGTGGACTCCTGTACCAAGAGACCCAGTACTTC
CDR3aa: CASSEGGLLYQETQYF

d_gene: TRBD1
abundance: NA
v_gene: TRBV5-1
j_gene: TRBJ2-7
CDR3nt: TGCGCCAGCAGCTTGGGGGACAGGGTAATACCCTACGAGCAGTACTTC
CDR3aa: CASSLGDRVIPYEQYF